The next 30 T cell receptor beta chains were all read from a single sample in a study of Ad26.COV2.S vaccination and SARS-CoV-2 variants. The protocol was immunoSEQ multiplex PCR, while the TCRdb copy is restricted to in-frame clones and leaves out a portion. The table has 410,000 or so clones, 80% to 95% seen once; the top ten hold approximately 1.7%. Documented treatment: roughly 20 received Ad26.COV2.S at low or high dose, single or two shots; 5 received placebo; per-sample allocation not given. The investigators took samples on day 63 after the first vaccine or placebo injection. This specimen consisted of peripheral blood, obtained in a trial of Ad26.COV2.S vaccine versus placebo. Receptors were obtained from a person aged 18-65 years who received the Ad26.COV2.S COVID-19 vaccine or a placebo.

CDR3 protein: CASRTLQGLAGDSTDTQYF. DNA of the CDR3: TGCGCCAGCAGAACCCTCCAGGGACTAGCGGGGGATTCCACAGATACGCAGTATTTT. The rearrangement joins TRBV5-1 to TRBJ2-3; TRBD2 agrees at 14 bases. This CDR3 spans 19 amino acids. Germline V CDR1 and CDR2: SGHRS, YFSETQ. V lost 5 bases and J lost 2; bases outside the gene matches: 13.

The V gene is TRBV7-2, the J gene TRBJ2-5, with D maybe TRBD2 (6 bases). V was trimmed by 0 bases and J by 5 bases, leaving 10 bases between them. Germline V gene sequence: CDR1 SGHTA, CDR2 FQGNSA. The CDR3 extends over 14 amino acids. In nucleotides, the CDR3 is TGTGCCAGCAGCTTAGCGATCCGGGGGGAGACCCAGTACTTC. Protein sequence: CASSLAIRGETQYF.

This clone was observed once. The chain employs TRBV11-2 and TRBJ2-2, with unresolved D. The ends were cut back, 5 bases at V and 6 bases at J, with 13 bases in the middle. The CDR3 spans 14 residues. Germline V CDR1 and CDR2: SGHAT, FQNNGV. The CDR3 DNA follows: TGTGCCAGCAGCACATTGGGGTCCCCCGGGGAGCTGTTTTTT. It is translated as CASSTLGSPGELFF.

The chain is built from TRBV6-2 or TRBV6-3 and TRBJ2-7; D call uncertain. The CDR3 spans 13 residues. Germline assignment: CDR1 MNHEY and CDR2 SVGEGT. V lost 5 bases and J 6 bases, leaving 14 bases between the germline ends. CDR3 bases: TGTGCCAGCAGTCACGACCGGGTTCGCGAGCAGTACTTC. It translates to CASSHDRVREQYF.

This chain connects TRBV7-9 to TRBJ2-3; 9 bases align to TRBD2. This CDR3 comprises 15 residues. Trimming removed 2 bases from V and 1 base from J; junction bases left unmatched: 1. Germline CDR1 and CDR2: SEHNR and FQNEAQ (reference sequence). The CDR3 DNA sequence: TGTGCCAGCAGCTTATTAGCGGGGGGCACAGATACGCAGTATTTT. Amino acids: CASSLLAGGTDTQYF.

This clone was counted at least ten times. J is TRBJ2-2 and V is TRBV18; D ambiguous. Germline V gene data show CDR1 as KGHSH and CDR2 as LQKENI. The length of the CDR3 is 15 residues. Trimming removed 5 bases at V and 3 bases at J, with 13 bases between. The CDR3 is CASSERRVDTGELFF. CDR3 nucleotide sequence: TGTGCCAGCTCAGAAAGACGGGTAGACACCGGGGAGCTGTTTTTT.

The chain employs TRBV7-2 and TRBJ1-5; D is possibly TRBD1 (6 bases). Germline V gene sequence: CDR1 SGHTA, CDR2 FQGNSA. Trimming removed 1 base from V and 4 bases from J, with 17 bases in between. The CDR3 sequence is 17 residues long. CDR3 residues: CASSLVVRGDRNQPQHF. The CDR3 nucleotides are TGTGCCAGCAGCTTAGTGGTCAGGGGAGATCGGAATCAGCCCCAGCATTTT.

The CDR3 protein is CASSPPSTYEQYF. The DNA for the CDR3 is TGTGCCAGCTCACCACCCAGTACCTACGAGCAGTACTTC. The rearrangement uses TRBV18 and TRBJ2-7; no clear D. Trimming removed 0 bases from V and 2 bases from J, with 5 bases in between. This CDR3 has 13 amino acids. The germline gives CDR1 KGHSH, CDR2 LQKENI.

The genes are TRBV28 and TRBJ2-1, with a tentative D call TRBD2 (5 bases). The germline V gene encodes CDR1 MDHEN and CDR2 SYDVKM. CDR3 length equals 17 residues. V was cut by 3 bases and J by 2 bases, with 17 bases left in between. CDR3 residues: CASSLYLREHPYNEQFF. The CDR3, as DNA: TGTGCCAGCAGTTTGTATCTCCGGGAACACCCCTACAATGAGCAGTTCTTC.

The V call is TRBV6-2 or TRBV6-3, the J call TRBJ2-3, with 12 bases that match TRBD2. The germline CDR1 and CDR2 sequences are MNHEY and SVGEGT. The CDR3 spans 18 residues. Trimming cost V 5 bases and J 4 bases; bases outside gene matches: 13. CDR3 protein: CASSPLVTSGGDADTQYF. DNA for the CDR3: TGTGCCAGCAGTCCCCTGGTGACTAGCGGGGGAGACGCAGATACGCAGTATTTT.

This chain uses TRBV6-5 with TRBJ1-3; D possibly corresponds to TRBD1 (5 bases). The germline CDR1 and CDR2 sequences are MNHEY and SVGAGI. Trimming shortened V by 8 bases and J by 2 bases, and 13 bases separated the two germline ends. The CDR3 covers 14 residues. CDR3 loop: CASLPGPTGNTIYF. The CDR3 coding sequence is TGTGCCAGCCTTCCGGGACCCACTGGAAACACCATATATTTT.

DNA of the CDR3: TGTGCCAGTGACCCCCATGGGGCGATTGGGGGGGCCAACGTCCTGACTTTC. Protein sequence: CASDPHGAIGGANVLTF. The chain employs TRBV19 and TRBJ2-6; possibly TRBD1 for D (5 bases). This CDR3 region has 17 residues. V was trimmed by 8 bases and J by 4 bases, leaving 21 bases between them. Germline CDR1 reads LNHDA; CDR2 reads SQIVND (reference sequence).

The rearrangement uses TRBV19 and TRBJ2-1; D is tentatively TRBD1 or TRBD2 (5 bases each). This CDR3 comprises 16 residues. Germline assignment: CDR1 LNHDA and CDR2 SQIVND (reference sequence). V lost 4 bases, J lost 8 bases, and 21 bases lay in between. In nucleotides, the CDR3 is TGTGCCAGTAGTAACCCCGGGACGGCGAGATGGGATGAGCAGTTCTTC. Its protein product is CASSNPGTARWDEQFF. Full variable domain (remainder filled in from reference TRBV19 and TRBJ2-1): DGGITQSPKYLFRKEGQNVTLSCEQNLNHDAMYWYRQDPGQGLRLIYYSQIVNDFQKGDIAEGYSVSREKKESFPLTVTSAQKNPTAFYLCASSNPGTARWDEQFFGPGTRLTVL.

This chain connects TRBV7-2 to TRBJ2-2; possibly TRBD1 or TRBD2 for D (6 bases each). Trimming removed 1 base from V and 5 bases from J, with 14 bases in between. Germline V gene sequence: CDR1 SGHTA, CDR2 FQGNSA. The CDR3 is made up of 16 amino acids. CDR3 bases: TGTGCCAGCAGCTTAGGGGTTCAGGGGAGGACCGGGGAGCTGTTTTTT. Amino acids: CASSLGVQGRTGELFF.

V usage is TRBV7-2 and J usage is TRBJ1-5; a possible D gene is TRBD1 (6 bases). The germline V gene encodes CDR1 SGHTA and CDR2 FQGNSA. The CDR3 extends over 15 amino acids. Deletions cut 1 base from V and 8 bases from J, with 15 bases between. DNA of the CDR3: TGTGCCAGCAGCTTAGGCACAGGGAGAGTAGAGCCCCAGCATTTT. Translation: CASSLGTGRVEPQHF.

This sequence joins TRBV29-1 and TRBJ1-1; tentatively, D is TRBD1 (6 bases). This CDR3 has 13 amino acids. Germline V gene sequence: CDR1 SQVTM, CDR2 ANQGSEA. V lost 5 bases and J lost 0, with 10 bases in between. For the CDR3, the DNA is TGCAGCGTTCGACAGGAATTGAACACTGAAGCTTTCTTT. Protein product: CSVRQELNTEAFF.

The gene calls are TRBV30 and TRBJ2-7, with D maybe TRBD1 (5 bases). The CDR3 is made up of 14 amino acids. Trimming removed 4 bases at V and 2 bases at J, with 15 bases between. Germline values: CDR1 GTSNPN, CDR2 SVGIG (reference sequence). In DNA, the CDR3 is TGTGCCTGGATTGGCCCACAGGAGACCTACGAGCAGTACTTC. This gives the protein CAWIGPQETYEQYF.

The V and J genes are TRBV7-2 and TRBJ2-7; TRBD1 might be the D (6 bases). CDR3 length equals 14 residues. From germline, CDR1 is SGHTA and CDR2 FQGNSA. The V end lost 5 bases, the J end lost 0 bases, and 11 bases lay between the germline ends. CDR3 bases: TGTGCCAGCAGCCCTACAGGGCCCTCCTACGAGCAGTACTTC. It specifies CASSPTGPSYEQYF.

The rearrangement links TRBV7-6 to TRBJ2-7, with 7 bases matching TRBD1. There are 11 residues in the CDR3. Germline V gene sequence: CDR1 SGHVS, CDR2 FNYEAQ. J lost 12 bases, V lost 5 bases, and 7 bases had no gene match. In nucleotides, the CDR3 is TGTGCCAGCAGCCCGCCGGGACAGCTGTACTTC. It is translated as CASSPPGQLYF.

The chain combines TRBV19 with TRBJ2-1, with D possibly matching TRBD1 (6 bases). Trimming removed 3 bases at V and 4 bases at J, with 13 bases between. The germline V gene encodes CDR1 LNHDA and CDR2 SQIVND (reference sequence). This CDR3 comprises 15 residues. In DNA, the CDR3 is TGTGCCAGTAGTATTTTGGGAGACAGGTACAATGAGCAGTTCTTC. This codes for CASSILGDRYNEQFF.

This chain's CDR3 is CASSKNTGTANYGYTF. DNA of the CDR3: TGCGCCAGCAGCAAGAACACCGGGACAGCTAACTATGGCTACACCTTC. V and J are TRBV5-1 and TRBJ1-2; 7 bases line up with TRBD1. CDR1 is SGHRS, CDR2 YFSETQ, per germline. V trimming: 4 bases; J trimming: 0 bases; junction bases outside the gene matches: 9. The CDR3 is 16 residues long.

The chain employs TRBV18 and TRBJ1-3; 7 bases agree with TRBD1. The CDR3 is made up of 14 amino acids. Germline loops: CDR1 KGHSH, CDR2 LQKENI. After removal of 9 bases from V and 4 bases from J, the junction contained 9 bases not matched to a gene. CDR3 sequence: CASLNRGFGNTIYF. CDR3 DNA: TGTGCCAGTTTAAACAGGGGATTCGGAAACACCATATATTTT.

The chain links TRBV7-9 to TRBJ1-4; possibly TRBD1 for D (5 bases). The germline CDR1 and CDR2 sequences are SEHNR and FQNEAQ (reference sequence). Trimming removed 5 bases at V and 6 bases at J, with 13 bases between. The CDR3 sequence is 14 residues long. The CDR3 coding sequence is TGTGCCAGCAGCCCACTACTGGGGGATGAAAAACTGTTTTTT. Translated: CASSPLLGDEKLFF.

This rearrangement joins TRBV4-3 to TRBJ2-1; 8 nucleotides agree with TRBD1. Germline CDR1 reads LGHNA; CDR2 reads YSLEER. Trimming removed 4 bases from V and 9 bases from J; junction bases left unmatched: 5. The CDR3 is 13 amino acids. The CDR3: CASSRADRAEQFF. The CDR3 DNA follows: TGCGCCAGCAGCCGAGCGGACAGGGCTGAGCAGTTCTTC.

This clone was seen once. The chain recombines TRBV5-1 with TRBJ2-7; D not certain. Germline V gene data show CDR1 as SGHRS and CDR2 as YFSETQ. V lost 4 bases to trimming and J lost 1 base, with 9 bases between them. This CDR3 has 13 residues. The CDR3 reads CASSKTGSYEQYF. Written as DNA, the CDR3 is TGCGCCAGCAGCAAAACCGGGTCCTACGAGCAGTACTTC.

The chain employs TRBV7-8 and TRBJ1-2, with TRBD1 identical over 10 bases. The CDR3 runs 15 residues. V was pared by 5 bases and J by 6 bases, with 9 bases of the junction left unmatched. CDR1 SGHVS and CDR2 FQNEAQ come from the germline V gene. The CDR3 protein is CASSARDRGRDGYTF. In DNA form, the CDR3 reads TGTGCCAGCAGCGCCCGGGACAGGGGTCGTGATGGCTACACCTTC.

The chain combines TRBV7-8 with TRBJ2-3, with no clear D. V was pared by 1 base and J by 6 bases, with 5 bases between. Per germline, CDR1 SGHVS and CDR2 FQNEAQ. There are 12 residues in the CDR3. The CDR3 region is CASSLEGDTQYF. The DNA for the CDR3 is TGTGCCAGCAGCTTAGAGGGTGATACGCAGTATTTT.

Only one count was recorded for this clone. V gene TRBV19 combines with J gene TRBJ1-1; the D is unclear. The CDR3 loop spans 14 amino acids. Germline-derived CDR1 and CDR2 are LNHDA and SQIVND (reference sequence). V shed 11 bases and J shed 4 bases, with 20 bases lying between them. The CDR3 reads CASYPRAPRTEAFF. CDR3 nucleotides: TGTGCCTCTTACCCCCGGGCCCCCCGCACTGAAGCTTTCTTT. Full variable domain (missing parts from reference TRBV19 and TRBJ1-1): DGGITQSPKYLFRKEGQNVTLSCEQNLNHDAMYWYRQDPGQGLRLIYYSQIVNDFQKGDIAEGYSVSREKKESFPLTVTSAQKNPTAFYLCASYPRAPRTEAFFGQGTRLTVV.

The chain recombines TRBV2 with TRBJ2-7; D remains unclear. The V and J ends lost 2 bases and 4 bases respectively, with 15 bases between them. CDR3 size: 15 residues. Germline assignment: CDR1 SNHLY and CDR2 FYNNEI. CDR3 sequence: CASSESAGLGYEQYF. The CDR3 nucleotides read TGTGCCAGCAGTGAATCGGCTGGGTTGGGTTACGAGCAGTACTTC.

The chain links TRBV2 to TRBJ1-1; D is unclear. V dropped 8 bases and J dropped 3 bases, with 13 bases sitting between them. The CDR3 runs to 13 residues. From germline, CDR1 is SNHLY and CDR2 FYNNEI. The CDR3 DNA sequence: TGTGCCAGCCCCCGGGGAGGTTACACTGAAGCTTTCTTT. Protein product: CASPRGGYTEAFF.